This is a list of T cell receptor beta chains from one sample in a study of Ad26.COV2.S vaccination and SARS-CoV-2 variants. Sequenced by immunoSEQ multiplex PCR; TCRdb stores in-frame clones only, minus some. Of about 470,000 clones in the sample, 90% were seen once. Specimen: peripheral blood, collected in a trial of Ad26.COV2.S vaccine versus placebo. The receptors derive from a person aged 18-65 years who received the Ad26.COV2.S COVID-19 vaccine or a placebo. CDR3s include the opening cysteine and the closing phenylalanine or tryptophan.

v_call cdr3_aa
TRBV5-8 CASSPRGTGTHEKLFF
TRBV30 CAWTPLGALNEQFF
TRBV4-3 CASSPDGTASPYEQYF
TRBV6-6 CASTLPTGVQETQYF
TRBV13 CASSLETSGNYNEQFF
TRBV7-9 CASSLNPLESYNEQFF
TRBV7-6 CASSSFQGKADTQYF
TRBV12-3/TRBV12-4 CASSYQGGSPLHF
TRBV11-2 CASSQGLGNTIYF
TRBV7-8 CASSLTRIQETQYF
TRBV7-3 CASSPRGGDTGELFF
TRBV12-3/TRBV12-4 CASRAGSYEQYF
TRBV18 CASSDRAYSNQPQHF
TRBV28 CASSFRTGGWYGYTF
TRBV7-6 CASSPWTGGEATGELFF
TRBV6-6 CASSPAGGDEQYF
TRBV3-1/TRBV3-2 CASSPGRDEKLFF
TRBV6-2/TRBV6-3 CASSPDSATYNSPLHF
TRBV10-3 CAIRGGWDEQFF
TRBV5-8 CASSPHNGQGVWLNTEAFF
TRBV11-2 CASSTTPSSYEQYF
TRBV7-9 CASSHLVGSSGNTIYF
TRBV28 CARGGSNQPQHF
TRBV28 CASSLFTSGAVQFF
TRBV7-2 CASSLARRTYGYTF
TRBV7-3 CASSDGRTINEQFF
TRBV3-1/TRBV3-2 CASSQDLAGGCYNEQFF
TRBV18 CASSPKGPGGLESGYTF
TRBV13 CASSLGRRSVEKLFF